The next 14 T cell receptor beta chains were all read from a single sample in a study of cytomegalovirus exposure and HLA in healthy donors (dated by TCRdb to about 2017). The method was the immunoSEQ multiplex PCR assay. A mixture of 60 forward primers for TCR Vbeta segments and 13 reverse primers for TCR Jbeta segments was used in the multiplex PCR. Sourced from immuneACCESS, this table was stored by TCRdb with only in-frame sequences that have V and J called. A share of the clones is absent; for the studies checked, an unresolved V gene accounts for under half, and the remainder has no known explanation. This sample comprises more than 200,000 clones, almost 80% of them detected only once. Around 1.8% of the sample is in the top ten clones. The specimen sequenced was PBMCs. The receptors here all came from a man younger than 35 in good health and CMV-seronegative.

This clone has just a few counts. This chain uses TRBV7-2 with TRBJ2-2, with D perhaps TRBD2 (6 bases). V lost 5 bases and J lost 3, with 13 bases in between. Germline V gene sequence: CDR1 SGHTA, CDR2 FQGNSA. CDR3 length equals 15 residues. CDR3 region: CASSPIADYTGELFF. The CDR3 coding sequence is TGTGCCAGCAGCCCTATAGCGGATTACACCGGGGAGCTGTTTTTT.

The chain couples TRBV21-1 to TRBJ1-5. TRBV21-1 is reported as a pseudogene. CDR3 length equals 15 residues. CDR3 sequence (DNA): TGTGCCAGCAGCAAAGTGGGAGGCTCCGATCAGCCCCAGCATTTT. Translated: CASSKVGGSDQPQHF.

The CDR3 spells CASSLARGQGQNTEAFF. CDR3 DNA sequence: TGTGCCAGCAGCTTAGCCAGGGGACAGGGTCAGAACACTGAAGCTTTCTTT. The chain uses TRBV7-9 and TRBJ1-1, with TRBD1 matching 9 bases. The CDR3 contains 17 residues. Looked up from germline, CDR1 is SEHNR and CDR2 is FQNEAQ (reference sequence). J gave up 1 base and V 0 bases, and 6 bases lay outside the gene matches.

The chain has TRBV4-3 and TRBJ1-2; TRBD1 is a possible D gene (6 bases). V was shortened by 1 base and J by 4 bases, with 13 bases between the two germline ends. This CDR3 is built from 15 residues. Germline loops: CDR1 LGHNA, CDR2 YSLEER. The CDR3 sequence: CASSQGTGSTYGYTF. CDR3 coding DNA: TGCGCCAGCAGCCAAGGAACAGGGTCAACCTATGGCTACACCTTC.

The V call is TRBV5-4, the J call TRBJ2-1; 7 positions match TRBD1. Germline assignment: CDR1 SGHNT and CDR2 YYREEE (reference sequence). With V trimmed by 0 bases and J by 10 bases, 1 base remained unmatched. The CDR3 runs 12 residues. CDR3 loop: CASSLDRGEQFF. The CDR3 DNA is TGTGCCAGCAGCTTGGACAGGGGAGAGCAGTTCTTC.

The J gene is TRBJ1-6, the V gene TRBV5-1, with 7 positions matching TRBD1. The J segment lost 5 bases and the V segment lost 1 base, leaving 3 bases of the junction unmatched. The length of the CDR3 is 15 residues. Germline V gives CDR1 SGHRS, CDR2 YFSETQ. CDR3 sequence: CASSLFGQDNSPLHF. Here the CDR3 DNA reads TGCGCCAGCAGCTTGTTCGGACAGGATAATTCACCCCTCCACTTT. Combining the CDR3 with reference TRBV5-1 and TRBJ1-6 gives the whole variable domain KAGVTQTPRYLIKTRGQQVTLSCSPISGHRSVSWYQQTPGQGLQFLFEYFSETQRNKGNFPGRFSGRQFSNSRSEMNVSTLELGDSALYLCASSLFGQDNSPLHFGNGTRLTVT.

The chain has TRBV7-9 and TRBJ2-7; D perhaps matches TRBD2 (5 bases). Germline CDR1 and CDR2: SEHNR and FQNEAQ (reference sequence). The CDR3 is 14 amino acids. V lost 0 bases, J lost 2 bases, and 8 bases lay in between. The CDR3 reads CASSLAGAPYEQYF. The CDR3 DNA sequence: TGTGCCAGCAGCTTAGCGGGAGCCCCCTACGAGCAGTACTTC.

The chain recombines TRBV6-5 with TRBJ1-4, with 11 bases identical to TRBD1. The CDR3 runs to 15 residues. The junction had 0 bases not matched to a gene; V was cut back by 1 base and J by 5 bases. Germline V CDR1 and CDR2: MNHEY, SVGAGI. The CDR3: CASSYWDRGNEKLFF. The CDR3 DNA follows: TGTGCCAGCAGTTACTGGGACAGGGGGAATGAAAAACTGTTTTTT.

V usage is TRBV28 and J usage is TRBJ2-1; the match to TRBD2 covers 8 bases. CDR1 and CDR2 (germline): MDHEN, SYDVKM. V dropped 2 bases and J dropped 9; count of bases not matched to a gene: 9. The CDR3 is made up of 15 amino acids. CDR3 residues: CASSLASGLAGEQFF. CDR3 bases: TGTGCCAGCAGTTTAGCTAGCGGGCTCGCCGGTGAGCAGTTCTTC.

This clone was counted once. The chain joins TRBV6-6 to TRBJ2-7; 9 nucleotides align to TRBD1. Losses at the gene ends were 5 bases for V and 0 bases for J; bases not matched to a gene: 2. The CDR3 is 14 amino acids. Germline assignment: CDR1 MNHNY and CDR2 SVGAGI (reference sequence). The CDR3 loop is CASSPQGASYEQYF. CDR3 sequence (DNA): TGTGCCAGCAGTCCACAGGGGGCCTCCTACGAGCAGTACTTC.

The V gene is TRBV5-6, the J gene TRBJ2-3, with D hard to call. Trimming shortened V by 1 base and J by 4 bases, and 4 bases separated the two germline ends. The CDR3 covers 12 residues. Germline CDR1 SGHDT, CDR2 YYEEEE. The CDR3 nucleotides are TGTGCCAGCAGCTTGATATCAGATACGCAGTATTTT. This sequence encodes CASSLISDTQYF.

CDR3 coding DNA: TGTGCCAGCTACACAGTTCGGAAGTATGAGCAGTTCTTC. Translating gives CASYTVRKYEQFF. V and J are TRBV27 and TRBJ2-1; D gene ambiguous. Trimming stripped 8 bases from V and 8 bases from J, with 16 bases between. Per germline, CDR1 MNHEY and CDR2 SMNVEV (reference sequence). This CDR3 is 13 amino acids long.

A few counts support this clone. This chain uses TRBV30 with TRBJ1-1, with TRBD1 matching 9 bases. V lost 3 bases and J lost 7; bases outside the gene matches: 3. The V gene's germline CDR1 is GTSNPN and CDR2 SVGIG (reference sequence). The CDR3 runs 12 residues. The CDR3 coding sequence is TGTGCCTGGAGCCCGGGACAGGGTGAAGCTTTCTTT. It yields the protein CAWSPGQGEAFF.

CDR3 sequence: CASGRDRGGSGYTF. The DNA for the CDR3 is TGTGCCAGCGGGAGGGACAGGGGAGGTTCTGGCTACACCTTC. J is TRBJ1-2 and V is TRBV2; TRBD1 matches 10 bases. J lost 7 bases, V lost 8 bases, and 10 bases had no gene match. Germline CDR1 is SNHLY and CDR2 is FYNNEI. There are 14 residues in the CDR3.